The TCR beta chain described here comes from a study of blood T cell repertoires in COVID-19. Germline assignment: CDR1 KGHDR and CDR2 SFDVKD. The CDR3 runs to 13 residues. With V trimmed by 10 bases and J by 7 bases, 7 bases remained unmatched. Profiling relied on immunoSEQ multiplex PCR, and the TCRdb table lists in-frame clones only, not all of them. The sample holds around 270,000 clones, less than 90% seen once. The sequence came from a man in his sixties who had recovered from COVID-19. Sequenced input: peripheral blood. The chain has TRBV24-1 and TRBJ2-1; 9 bases are shared with TRBD1. The chain's CDR3 is CATAGTGSNEQFF. The CDR3 DNA reads TGTGCCACTGCCGGGACAGGGTCAAATGAGCAGTTCTTC.